The 16 T cell receptor beta chains given below trace back to one sample, sequenced in a study of tissue T cells after allogeneic stem cell transplantation. Here immunoSEQ multiplex PCR was the method, and the copy in TCRdb shows in-frame clones only, minus some. This sample has 690 or so clones, with approximately 70% found just once. The sample comprised gut tissue. The source of these receptors is a female BALB/c mouse in good health. MHC haplotype of the strain: H2-d.

Concerning this clone: Gene names refer to mouse genes. CDR3 DNA (partial): TGTGCCAGCAGCCAAGAGGCTGGGGACTATGCTGAGCAGTTC. Protein: CASSQEAGDYAEQF. The full CDR3 is CASSQEAGDYAEQFF. The rearrangement links TRBV5 to TRBJ2-1, with TRBD2 as a possible D gene (6 bases). Read coverage stops 1 residue before the CDR3 terminus; the germline J gene supplies the remainder. The germline CDR1 and CDR2 sequences are LGHNA and YNLKQL (reference sequence). Deletions cut 0 bases from V and 2 bases from J, with 8 bases between. The CDR3 spans 15 residues.

Of note for this clone: The gene symbols are mouse symbols. The read halts 1 residue ahead of the CDR3 end, with the missing end drawn from the germline J gene. The rearrangement uses TRBV5 and TRBJ2-5; the match to TRBD1 covers 9 bases. This CDR3 spans 15 amino acids. CDR1 is LGHNA, CDR2 YNLKQL, per germline (reference sequence). V lost 1 base to trimming and J lost 2 bases; unmatched junction nucleotides: 1. Partial CDR3 DNA: TGTGCCAGCAGCCAAGGACAGGGGGGCCAAGACACCCAGTAC. Amino acids: CASSQGQGGQDTQY. The full CDR3 reads CASSQGQGGQDTQYF.

The sample holds a few counts of this clone. Germline and genes here are mouse. The read comes to an end 1 residue before the CDR3 does, leaving the germline J gene to fill in the end. V usage is TRBV1 and J usage is TRBJ1-4, with 11 bases identical to TRBD1. Germline V gene sequence: CDR1 NSQYPW, CDR2 LRSPGD (reference sequence). CDR3 length equals 15 residues. J lost 4 bases, V lost 3 bases, and 1 base had no gene match. Partial CDR3 DNA: TGCACCTGCAGTGCCGGGACAGGGGGCAACGAAAGATTATTT. It yields the protein CTCSAGTGGNERLF. The whole CDR3 sequence is CTCSAGTGGNERLFF.

Notes on this clone: The gene names given are mouse names. The read gets to within 1 residue of the CDR3 end, and the germline J gene fills in the rest. The V call is TRBV2, the J call TRBJ2-5; 8 bases fit TRBD2. Germline CDR1 LGHNA, CDR2 YSYQKL. CDR3 size: 16 residues. The V segment lost 0 bases and the J segment 1 base; nucleotides outside the gene matches: 3. The CDR3 bases that were read are TGTGCCAGCAGCCAAGACGTGGGGGGGGACCAAGACACCCAGTAC. This encodes CASSQDVGGDQDTQY. From start to end, the CDR3 is CASSQDVGGDQDTQYF.

As concerns this clone: Any gene name here is a mouse gene name. The missing CDR3 end, 1 residue past where the read stops, is filled in from the germline J gene. The chain joins TRBV14 to TRBJ1-6; D gene uncertain. TRBJ1-6 is known as an ORF, though its function is uncertain. Germline lookup yields CDR1 SGHDT and CDR2 FRDEAV. V was shortened by 6 bases and J by 0 bases, with 4 bases between the two germline ends. The CDR3 runs to 13 residues. CDR3 residues: CASTNSYNSPLYF. CDR3 DNA (partial): TGTGCCAGCACCAATTCCTATAATTCGCCCCTCTAC.

This clone has just a few counts. All gene names here are mouse names. The sequenced CDR3 bases are TGTGCCAGCAGTCGACAGACTTCTGGAAATACGCTCTAT. This sequence encodes CASSRQTSGNTLY. Given in full, the CDR3 is CASSRQTSGNTLYF. The gene calls are TRBV19 and TRBJ1-3; a possible D gene is TRBD1 (5 bases). From the germline J gene comes the end of the CDR3, since the read stops 1 residue before it. The CDR3 covers 14 residues. Germline CDR1 and CDR2: FNHDT and SITEND (reference sequence). Deletions cut 4 bases from V and 0 bases from J, with 8 bases between.

This clone was counted a few times. The genes are named according to mouse. The read finishes 1 residue shy of the CDR3 end, and the germline J gene is used to complete it. This chain links TRBV13-2 with TRBJ2-4; 11 bases line up with TRBD2. V gave up 5 bases and J gave up 0 bases; unmatched junction bases: 5. CDR3 length: 16 amino acids. CDR1 is NNHNN, CDR2 SYGAGS, per germline (reference sequence). The sequenced part of the CDR3 DNA is TGTGCCAGCGGGAGACTGGGGGGGTCAAGTCAAAACACCTTGTAC. Translated: CASGRLGGSSQNTLY. The CDR3, in full, reads CASGRLGGSSQNTLYF.

Turning to this clone: Germline and genes here are mouse. With the read ending 1 residue before the CDR3 end, the germline J gene is used to fill in that end. The V gene is TRBV14, the J gene TRBJ2-7, with D tentatively TRBD1 (6 bases). The CDR3 has 14 amino acids. Germline CDR1 is SGHDT and CDR2 is FRDEAV. V dropped 2 bases and J dropped 6 bases, with 15 bases sitting between them. The CDR3 protein is CASSLSDRLFEQYF. The sequenced CDR3 bases are TGTGCCAGCAGTTTGAGCGACAGGTTGTTTGAACAGTAC. Full variable domain (missing parts from reference TRBV14 and TRBJ2-7): EAGVTQSPRYAVLQEGQAVSFWCDPISGHDTLYWYQQPRDQGPQLLVYFRDEAVIDNSQLPSDRFSAVRPKGTNSTLKIQSAKQGDTATYLCASSLSDRLFEQYFGPGTRLTVL.

In its sample, this clone is large (0.1 to 1%). Gene names follow the mouse nomenclature. The read terminates 1 residue before the CDR3 end, so the remaining end is supplied by the germline J gene. The chain joins TRBV29 to TRBJ2-7, with D tentatively TRBD1 or TRBD2 (6 bases each). Trimming removed 2 bases at V and 1 base at J, with 9 bases between. The CDR3 length is 14 residues. Germline CDR1 and CDR2: MSHET and SYDVDS. The CDR3 loop is CASSLKGGSYEQYF. Partial CDR3 DNA: TGTGCTAGCAGTTTAAAGGGGGGTTCCTATGAACAGTAC.

This clone was picked up a small number of times. Genes and germline are mouse. The read halts 1 residue ahead of the CDR3 end, with the missing end drawn from the germline J gene. J is TRBJ1-3 and V is TRBV4, with TRBD1 matching over 9 bases. The CDR3 is made up of 15 amino acids. Per the germline V gene, CDR1 is LGHDT and CDR2 is YNNKQL (reference sequence). Losses at the gene ends were 4 bases for V and 2 bases for J; bases not matched to a gene: 3. Here the CDR3 reads CASSLQGAPGNTLYF. The covered CDR3 bases are TGTGCCAGCAGCTTACAGGGGGCGCCTGGAAATACGCTCTAT.

On this clone: Mouse gene names apply. Here the CDR3 reads CASSIRDSGNTLYF. CDR3 bases read: TGTGCCAGCAGTATAAGGGATTCTGGAAATACGCTCTAT. The chain employs TRBV19 and TRBJ1-3; D is undetermined. The read is 1 residue too short to cover the CDR3 end, so that end is filled in from the germline J gene. The CDR3 totals 14 residues. The germline gives CDR1 FNHDT, CDR2 SITEND (reference sequence). V was shortened by 1 base and J by 0 bases, with 5 bases between the two germline ends.

Of note for this clone: The gene names given are mouse names. The CDR3 end falls 1 residue outside the read, so it is completed with the germline J gene. This chain links TRBV1 with TRBJ2-1, with TRBD2 matching over 7 bases. The CDR3 loop spans 16 amino acids. Germline assignment: CDR1 NSQYPW and CDR2 LRSPGD (reference sequence). With 0 bases clipped from V and 0 bases from J, the junction kept 2 bases outside the gene matches. The CDR3 DNA, read in part, is TGCACCTGCAGTGCAGAGCGGGGGGGTAACTATGCTGAGCAGTTC. As protein: CTCSAERGGNYAEQF. The whole CDR3 region reads CTCSAERGGNYAEQFF.

A single count supports this clone. All gene names here are mouse names. The chain's CDR3 is CASSETGGNERLFF. CDR3 DNA (partial): TGTGCCAGCAGTGAGACAGGGGGCAACGAAAGATTATTT. This sequence joins TRBV13-3 and TRBJ1-4; 9 bases match TRBD1. The read comes to an end 1 residue before the CDR3 does, leaving the germline J gene to fill in the end. Per the germline V gene, CDR1 is NNHDY and CDR2 is SYVADS. The CDR3 runs to 14 residues. After removal of 2 bases from V and 4 bases from J, the junction contained 0 bases not matched to a gene.

Points on this clone: Gene names follow the mouse nomenclature. The CDR3 end lies 1 residue beyond the end of the read and is filled in from the germline J gene. V and J are TRBV1 and TRBJ2-7; no definite D call. CDR1 is NSQYPW and CDR2 is LRSPGD in the germline V gene (reference sequence). This CDR3 is built from 11 residues. With 0 bases removed from V and 8 bases from J, the gap between germline ends came to 5 bases. The CDR3 is CTCSADDKQYF. Partial CDR3 DNA: TGCACCTGCAGTGCAGACGACAAACAGTAC.

Note on this clone: The germline and genes are mouse ones. The read finishes 1 residue shy of the CDR3 end, and the germline J gene is used to complete it. The chain carries TRBV5 and TRBJ1-4, with D possibly matching TRBD1 (5 bases). This CDR3 comprises 12 residues. Trimming pared 3 bases from V and 6 bases from J, leaving 5 bases between. Germline-derived CDR1 and CDR2 are LGHNA and YNLKQL (reference sequence). Partial CDR3 DNA: TGTGCCAGCAGCCAGGGGGACGAAAGATTATTT. Translation gives CASSQGDERLF. The full CDR3 sequence reads CASSQGDERLFF.

Notes on this clone: The listed genes are named as in mouse. The read terminates 1 residue ahead of where the CDR3 ends, so the germline J gene completes it. The chain links TRBV1 to TRBJ1-1; maybe TRBD1 (6 bases). Per germline, CDR1 NSQYPW and CDR2 LRSPGD (reference sequence). The CDR3 extends over 15 amino acids. Deletions cut 1 base from V and 3 bases from J, with 12 bases between. CDR3 loop: CTCSAGRGGYTEVFF. CDR3 DNA, as far as it was read: TGCACCTGCAGTGCAGGCAGGGGAGGATACACAGAAGTCTTC. The entire variable domain, with the rest obtained from reference TRBV1 and TRBJ1-1, is as follows: VTLLEQNPRWRLVPRGQAVNLRCILKNSQYPWMSWYQQDLQKQLQWLFTLRSPGDKEVKSLPGADYLATRVTDTELRLQVANMSQGRTLYCTCSAGRGGYTEVFFGKGTRLTVV.